The following is a T cell receptor beta chain sequence with its context. Its matching antigen is unknown. The CDR3 runs to 11 residues. In germline, CDR1 is MNHNS, CDR2 SASEGT. The V gene lost 5 bases and the J gene lost 10 bases, with 11 bases spanning the gap. The data belong to a study of shared clonotypes between healthy human individuals. The study, taken as a whole, reports: Unshared clonotypes carried lower generation probabilities than those common to all four donors. Donors were few, which limited the genetic and exposure-history diversity represented.

Each PCR replicate from the sorted subsets contained about 210 ng DNA, which is some 31,000 T cell genomes. The method was immunoSEQ multiplex PCR; TCRdb's version includes in-frame clones alone and lacks a portion of them. The sample carries a few million clones, more than 90% recorded once. This clonotype was obtained from a man between 18 and 35 years old in good health. J is TRBJ1-2 and V is TRBV6-1, with D possibly TRBD1 on 5 matching bases. Sequencing was done on a sample of naive CD4+ T cells sorted from blood. Subset defined: CD45RA+ positively selected. DNA for the CDR3: TGTGCCAGCAGTTCTGGGGGTCTCTACACCTTC. Translating gives CASSSGGLYTF.